The rows below give T cell receptor beta chains drawn from one sample of a study of OX40 agonist ivuxolimab in advanced cancers. The table came from immunoSEQ multiplex PCR; TCRdb's copy has only in-frame clones and leaves some out. The table has approximately 100,000 clones, around 90% seen once. Sequences were derived from CD4+ or CD8+ T cells sorted from blood, sampled in a trial of the OX40 agonist ivuxolimab. The receptors come from an adult with an advanced solid tumor such as melanoma, head and neck, liver or kidney cancer. CDR3s leave out the opening cysteine and the closing phenylalanine or tryptophan. D genes are given only for firm matches.

CDR3: AWRWGQGNTEAF; length: 12; V: TRBV30; D: TRBD1
CDR3: ASSQSSEETQY; length: 11; V: TRBV18; D: NA
CDR3: ASSGYSFNSPLH; length: 12; V: TRBV5-6; D: NA
CDR3: ASSLSGQNYGYT; length: 12; V: TRBV5-6; D: NA
CDR3: AISGDPLTKTSPLH; length: 14; V: TRBV10-3; D: NA
CDR3: WSPNTEAF; length: 8; V: TRBV19; D: NA
CDR3: ASSQSVGGAYEQY; length: 13; V: TRBV4-3; D: TRBD2
CDR3: ASSEGDSSYEQY; length: 12; V: TRBV10-1; D: NA
CDR3: ASSSPVPGELF; length: 11; V: TRBV7-2; D: NA
CDR3: ASSYTTSGQETQY; length: 13; V: TRBV4-3; D: TRBD2